These 11 T cell receptor beta chains were sequenced from one sample in a study of T cell repertoires in cytomegalovirus infection (dated by TCRdb to the late 2010s). Data came from an Illumina HiSeq 1500. TCRdb ran its own pipeline on the public reads, namely fastp trimming at Q25 and MiXCR clone calling, and kept in-frame beta chains. For every CDR3 protein sequence, its rows merge into one entry that carries the most common genes and DNA. For this sample the table gives around 740,000 distinct CDR3 sequences, of which 35% were detected only once. Together, the top ten hold around 3% of the sample. The material sequenced was PBMCs. The receptors stem from a human donor in good health (CMV status not recorded). Some clones in this sample may be carry-over from other donors' samples.

The chain couples TRBV3-1 to TRBJ2-7; 8 bases match TRBD1. Trimming removed 1 base from V and 11 bases from J; junction bases left unmatched: 22. Germline V gives CDR1 LGHDT, CDR2 YNNKEL (reference sequence). CDR3 length: 18 amino acids. The CDR3 nucleotides read TGTGCCAGCAGCCAAGTCCCCCCTGGAGGGACAGGACTCTTCCCGGAGTACTTC. Its protein is CASSQVPPGGTGLFPEYF.

Ten or more counts support this clonotype. This chain connects TRBV7-2 to TRBJ2-5; 11 bases are shared with TRBD2. Trimming removed 5 bases from V and 1 base from J; junction bases left unmatched: 3. Germline CDR1 reads SGHTA; CDR2 reads FQGNSA. The CDR3 is made up of 15 amino acids. CDR3 region: CASSGTSGLQETQYF. CDR3 sequence (DNA): TGTGCCAGCAGCGGGACTAGCGGTCTCCAAGAGACCCAGTACTTC.

The chain combines TRBV6-8 with TRBJ2-2; 8 bases match TRBD2. Germline assignment: CDR1 MNHGY and CDR2 SAAAGT. With 4 bases clipped from V and 2 bases from J, the junction kept 6 bases outside the gene matches. CDR3 length: 16 amino acids. This CDR3 reads CASSSGTSLNTGELFF. The CDR3 DNA reads as TGTGCCAGCAGTTCCGGGACTAGTCTTAACACCGGGGAGCTGTTTTTT.

In this sample, this clonotype turned up a few times. The chain links TRBV6-1 to TRBJ2-1; D perhaps matches TRBD1 (5 bases). There are 15 residues in the CDR3. The germline V gene has CDR1 MNHNS and CDR2 SASEGT. V dropped 7 bases and J dropped 1 base, with 14 bases sitting between them. The CDR3 here is CASTLTRTSYNEQFF. The CDR3 DNA is TGTGCCAGCACTCTCACCCGGACATCCTACAATGAGCAGTTCTTC.

Regarding this clonotype: Since a much larger clone is just one base distant, this may be a read error. The CDR3 loop is CASSGSGSSVAGELFF. The CDR3 region has the DNA TGTGCCAGCAGCGGTAGCGGGAGCTCAGTCGCCGGGGAGCTGTTTTTT. The rearrangement uses TRBV7-2 and TRBJ2-2; 9 bases line up with TRBD2. The length of the CDR3 is 16 residues. Germline V gene sequence: CDR1 SGHTA, CDR2 FQGNSA. J lost 6 bases, V lost 5 bases, and 10 bases had no gene match.

V gene TRBV5-3 combines with J gene TRBJ1-2; 8 bases are shared with TRBD1. TRBV5-3 is an ORF for which the function is uncertain. The length of the CDR3 is 14 residues. V shed 8 bases and J 3 bases; nucleotides not matched to a gene: 9. In DNA, the CDR3 is TGTGCCAGCGGGCCGGGACAGGCTCACTATGGCTACACCTTC. As protein: CASGPGQAHYGYTF.

The chain combines TRBV27 with TRBJ2-7; D ambiguous. The V gene's germline CDR1 is MNHEY and CDR2 SMNVEV (reference sequence). This CDR3 spans 13 amino acids. V gave up 0 bases and J gave up 7 bases, with 10 bases separating them. CDR3 residues: CASSLSPWVEQYF. CDR3 DNA: TGTGCCAGCAGTTTATCTCCCTGGGTGGAGCAGTACTTC.

J is TRBJ2-7 and V is TRBV28, with D possibly matching TRBD1 (6 bases). This CDR3 has 13 residues. Trimming removed 5 bases from V and 2 bases from J, with 10 bases in between. The germline V gene encodes CDR1 MDHEN and CDR2 SYDVKM. DNA of the CDR3: TGTGCCAGCAGTGGGACATATCCCTACGAGCAGTACTTC. Translated: CASSGTYPYEQYF.

The J gene is TRBJ2-5, the V gene TRBV3-1, with D uncertain. The germline V and J ends were trimmed by 2 bases and 2 bases, with 9 bases remaining between them. The CDR3 length is 14 residues. Germline loops: CDR1 LGHDT, CDR2 YNNKEL (reference sequence). This CDR3 is CASSQRGRQETQYF. In DNA form, the CDR3 reads TGTGCCAGCAGCCAACGAGGCAGGCAAGAGACCCAGTACTTC.

The J gene is TRBJ2-7, the V gene TRBV13, with D possibly TRBD1 on 6 matching bases. Per germline, CDR1 PRHDT and CDR2 FYEKMQ (reference sequence). The CDR3 covers 17 residues. The V end lost 5 bases, the J end lost 0 bases, and 20 bases lay between the germline ends. The CDR3 sequence: CASSQLGRAGDSYEQYF. For the CDR3, the DNA is TGTGCCAGCAGCCAACTCGGCCGGGCAGGGGACTCCTACGAGCAGTACTTC.

This clonotype occurred a few times. CDR3 amino acids: CASSLNLDFPTDTQYF. The CDR3 DNA reads TGTGCCAGCAGCTTAAATTTGGACTTCCCGACGGATACGCAGTATTTT. The chain combines TRBV7-9 with TRBJ2-3, with D perhaps matching TRBD2 (5 bases). This CDR3 comprises 16 residues. Germline V gives CDR1 SEHNR, CDR2 FQNEAQ (reference sequence). V dropped 2 bases and J dropped 6 bases, with 18 bases sitting between them.